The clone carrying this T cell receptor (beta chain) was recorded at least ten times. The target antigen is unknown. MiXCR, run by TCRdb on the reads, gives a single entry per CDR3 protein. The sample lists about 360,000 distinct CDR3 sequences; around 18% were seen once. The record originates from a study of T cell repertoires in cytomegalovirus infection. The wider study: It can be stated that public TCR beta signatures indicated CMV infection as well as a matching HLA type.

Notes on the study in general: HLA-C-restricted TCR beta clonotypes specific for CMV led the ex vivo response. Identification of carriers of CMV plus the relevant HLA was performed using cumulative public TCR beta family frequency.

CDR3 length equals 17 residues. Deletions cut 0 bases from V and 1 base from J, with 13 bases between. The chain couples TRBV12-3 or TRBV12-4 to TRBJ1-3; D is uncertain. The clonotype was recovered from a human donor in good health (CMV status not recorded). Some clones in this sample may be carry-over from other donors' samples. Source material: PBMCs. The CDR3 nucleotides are TGTGCCAGCAGTTTAGCCGGCTTGAGTACTTCTGGAAACACCATATATTTT. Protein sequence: CASSLAGLSTSGNTIYF.